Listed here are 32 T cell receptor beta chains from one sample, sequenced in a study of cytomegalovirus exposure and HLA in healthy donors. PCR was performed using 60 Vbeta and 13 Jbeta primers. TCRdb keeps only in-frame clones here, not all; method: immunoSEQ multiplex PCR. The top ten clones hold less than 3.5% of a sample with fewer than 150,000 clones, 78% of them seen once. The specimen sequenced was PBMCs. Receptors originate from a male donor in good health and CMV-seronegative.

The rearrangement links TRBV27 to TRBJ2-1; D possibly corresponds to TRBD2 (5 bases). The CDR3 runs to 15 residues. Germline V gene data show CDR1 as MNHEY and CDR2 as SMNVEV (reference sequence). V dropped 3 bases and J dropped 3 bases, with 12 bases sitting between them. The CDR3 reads CASSFTAGSYNEQFF. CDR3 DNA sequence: TGTGCCAGCAGTTTTACCGCGGGCAGCTACAATGAGCAGTTCTTC.

The CDR3 DNA is TGTGCCAGCAGCCTTGTGGCGGGGGACACTGAAGCTTTCTTT. It yields the protein CASSLVAGDTEAFF. The rearrangement joins TRBV7-2 to TRBJ1-1; TRBD1 might be the D (5 bases). Per the germline V gene, CDR1 is SGHTA and CDR2 is FQGNSA. V lost 5 bases to trimming and J lost 3 bases, with 13 bases between them. There are 14 residues in the CDR3.

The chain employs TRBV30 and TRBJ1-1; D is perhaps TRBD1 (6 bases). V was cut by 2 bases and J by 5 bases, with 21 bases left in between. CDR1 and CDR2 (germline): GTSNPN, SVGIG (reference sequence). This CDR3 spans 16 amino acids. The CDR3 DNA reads TGTGCCTGGAGTCCCCCGTCAGGGGATTGGAGGACTGAAGCTTTCTTT. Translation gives CAWSPPSGDWRTEAFF. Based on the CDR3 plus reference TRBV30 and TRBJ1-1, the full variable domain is SQTIHQWPATLVQPVGSPLSLECTVEGTSNPNLYWYRQAAGRGLQLLFYSVGIGQISSEVPQNLSASRPQDRQFILSSKKLLLSDSGFYLCAWSPPSGDWRTEAFFGQGTRLTVV.

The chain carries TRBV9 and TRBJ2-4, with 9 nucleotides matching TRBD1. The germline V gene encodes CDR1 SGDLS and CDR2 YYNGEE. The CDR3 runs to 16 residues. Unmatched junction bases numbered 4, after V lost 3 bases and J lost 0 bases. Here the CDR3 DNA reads TGTGCCAGCAGCGAGGGACAGGGACTAGCCAAAAACATTCAGTACTTC. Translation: CASSEGQGLAKNIQYF.

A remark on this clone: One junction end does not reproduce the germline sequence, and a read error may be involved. This CDR3 is CSVARGTDTEAFF. In DNA form, the CDR3 reads TGCAGTGTTGCGAGAGGTACGGACACTGAAGCTTTCTTT. The chain joins TRBV29-1 to TRBJ1-1; D gene uncertain. This CDR3 contains 13 residues. CDR1 is SQVTM and CDR2 is ANQGSEA in the germline V gene.

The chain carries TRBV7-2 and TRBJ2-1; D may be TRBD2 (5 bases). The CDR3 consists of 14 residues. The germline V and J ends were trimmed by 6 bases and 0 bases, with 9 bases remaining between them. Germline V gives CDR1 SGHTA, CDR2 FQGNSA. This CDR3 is CASSSGVSYNEQFF. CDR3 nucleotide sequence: TGTGCCAGCAGTTCCGGGGTCTCCTACAATGAGCAGTTCTTC.

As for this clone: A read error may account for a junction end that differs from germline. The CDR3 bases are TGTGCCACCATCCCGGACAGGTGGCCCTCCTCCGAGCAGTACTTC. This sequence encodes CATIPDRWPSSEQYF. The chain employs TRBV7-2 and TRBJ2-7, with 7 positions matching TRBD1. This CDR3 has 15 residues. CDR1 and CDR2 from the germline V gene are SGHTA and FQGNSA.

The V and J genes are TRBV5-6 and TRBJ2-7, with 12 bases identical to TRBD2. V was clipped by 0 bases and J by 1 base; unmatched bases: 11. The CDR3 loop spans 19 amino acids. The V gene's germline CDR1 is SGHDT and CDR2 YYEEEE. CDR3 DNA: TGTGCCAGCAGCTTGGCACTAGCGGGGGGACCAGCTATATCCTACGAGCAGTACTTC. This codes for CASSLALAGGPAISYEQYF.

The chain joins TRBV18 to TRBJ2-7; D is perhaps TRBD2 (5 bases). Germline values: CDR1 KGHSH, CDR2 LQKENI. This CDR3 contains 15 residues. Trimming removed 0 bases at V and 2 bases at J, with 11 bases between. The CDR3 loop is CASSPPLARAYEQYF. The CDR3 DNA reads TGTGCCAGCTCACCACCCCTAGCCAGAGCCTACGAGCAGTACTTC.

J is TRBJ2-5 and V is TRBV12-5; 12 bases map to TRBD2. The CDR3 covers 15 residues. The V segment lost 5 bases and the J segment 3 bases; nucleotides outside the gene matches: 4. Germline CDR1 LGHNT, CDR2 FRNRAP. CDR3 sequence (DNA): TGTGCTAGTGGTCCCGGACTAGCGGGAAAAGAGACCCAGTACTTC. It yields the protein CASGPGLAGKETQYF. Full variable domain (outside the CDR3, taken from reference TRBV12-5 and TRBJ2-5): DARVTQTPRHKVTEMGQEVTMRCQPILGHNTVFWYRQTMMQGLELLAYFRNRAPLDDSGMPKDRFSAEMPDATLATLKIQPSEPRDSAVYFCASGPGLAGKETQYFGPGTRLLVL.

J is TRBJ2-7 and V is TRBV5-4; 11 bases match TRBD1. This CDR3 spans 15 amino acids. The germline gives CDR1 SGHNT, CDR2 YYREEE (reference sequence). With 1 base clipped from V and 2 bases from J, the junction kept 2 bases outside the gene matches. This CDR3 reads CASSLSGQGAYEQYF. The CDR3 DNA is TGTGCCAGCAGCTTGTCGGGACAGGGGGCCTACGAGCAGTACTTC. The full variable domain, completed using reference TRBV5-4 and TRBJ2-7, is ETGVTQSPTHLIKTRGQQVTLRCSSQSGHNTVSWYQQALGQGPQFIFQYYREEENGRGNFPPRFSGLQFPNYSSELNVNALELDDSALYLCASSLSGQGAYEQYFGPGTRLTVT.

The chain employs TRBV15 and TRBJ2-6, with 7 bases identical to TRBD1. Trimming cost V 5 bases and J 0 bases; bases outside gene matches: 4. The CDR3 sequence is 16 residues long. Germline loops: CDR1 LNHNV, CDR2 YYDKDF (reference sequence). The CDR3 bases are TGTGCCACCAGCGGGGACAGAAACTCTGGGGCCAACGTCCTGACTTTC. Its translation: CATSGDRNSGANVLTF.

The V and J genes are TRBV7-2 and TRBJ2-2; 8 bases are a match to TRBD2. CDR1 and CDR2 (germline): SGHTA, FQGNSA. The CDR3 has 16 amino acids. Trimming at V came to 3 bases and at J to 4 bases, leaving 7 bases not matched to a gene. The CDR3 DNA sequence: TGTGCCAGCAGCTTGAACGGGGGGGCTTTCACCGGGGAGCTGTTTTTT. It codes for CASSLNGGAFTGELFF.

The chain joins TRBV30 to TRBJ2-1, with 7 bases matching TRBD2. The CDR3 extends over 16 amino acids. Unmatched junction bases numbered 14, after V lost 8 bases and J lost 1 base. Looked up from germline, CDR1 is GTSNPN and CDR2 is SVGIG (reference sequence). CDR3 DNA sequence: TGTGCCCTAGACGCTGGGGGGAGGGCTTCCTACAATGAGCAGTTCTTC. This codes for CALDAGGRASYNEQFF.

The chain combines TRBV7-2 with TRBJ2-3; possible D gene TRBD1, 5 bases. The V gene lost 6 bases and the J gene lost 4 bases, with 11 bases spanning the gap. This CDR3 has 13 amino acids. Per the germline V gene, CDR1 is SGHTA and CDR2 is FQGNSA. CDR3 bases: TGTGCCAGCAGTCTCCAGGGTGCAGATACGCAGTATTTT. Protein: CASSLQGADTQYF.

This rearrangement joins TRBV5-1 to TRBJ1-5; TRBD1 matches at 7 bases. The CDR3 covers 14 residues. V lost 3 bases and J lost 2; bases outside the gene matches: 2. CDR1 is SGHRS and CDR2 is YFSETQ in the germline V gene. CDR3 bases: TGCGCCAGCAGCTCCGGACAGGGCAATCAGCCCCAGCATTTT. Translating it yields CASSSGQGNQPQHF.

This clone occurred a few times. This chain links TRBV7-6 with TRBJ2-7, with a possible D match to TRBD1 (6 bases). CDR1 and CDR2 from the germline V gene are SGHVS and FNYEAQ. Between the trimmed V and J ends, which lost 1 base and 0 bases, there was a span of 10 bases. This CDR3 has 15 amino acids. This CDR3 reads CASSLDQGFSYEQYF. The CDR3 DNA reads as TGTGCCAGCAGCTTAGATCAGGGGTTCTCCTACGAGCAGTACTTC.

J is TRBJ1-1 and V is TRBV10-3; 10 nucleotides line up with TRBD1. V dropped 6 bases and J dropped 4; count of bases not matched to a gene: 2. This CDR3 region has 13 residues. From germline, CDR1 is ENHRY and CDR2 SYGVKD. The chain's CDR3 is CAISRDRGTEAFF. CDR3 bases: TGTGCCATCAGCCGGGACAGGGGCACTGAAGCTTTCTTT.

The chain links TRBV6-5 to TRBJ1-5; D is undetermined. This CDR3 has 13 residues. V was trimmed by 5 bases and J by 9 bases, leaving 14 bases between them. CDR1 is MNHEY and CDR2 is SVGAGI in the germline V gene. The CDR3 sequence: CASSDKMFTPQHF. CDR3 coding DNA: TGTGCCAGCAGTGACAAAATGTTTACGCCCCAGCATTTT.

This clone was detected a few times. CDR3 residues: CASSSPTGANTGELFF. CDR3 DNA sequence: TGTGCCAGCAGCTCCCCGACAGGGGCGAACACCGGGGAGCTGTTTTTT. The V and J genes are TRBV7-9 and TRBJ2-2, with 8 bases fitting TRBD1. Germline V CDR1 and CDR2: SEHNR, FQNEAQ (reference sequence). The CDR3 spans 16 residues. V dropped 4 bases and J dropped 0; count of bases not matched to a gene: 4.

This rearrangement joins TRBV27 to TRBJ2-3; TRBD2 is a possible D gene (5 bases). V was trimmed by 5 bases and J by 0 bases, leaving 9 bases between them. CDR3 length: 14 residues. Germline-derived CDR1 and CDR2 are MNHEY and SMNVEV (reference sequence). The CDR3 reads CASSTSGSTDTQYF. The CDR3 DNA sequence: TGTGCCAGCAGTACCTCGGGGAGCACAGATACGCAGTATTTT.

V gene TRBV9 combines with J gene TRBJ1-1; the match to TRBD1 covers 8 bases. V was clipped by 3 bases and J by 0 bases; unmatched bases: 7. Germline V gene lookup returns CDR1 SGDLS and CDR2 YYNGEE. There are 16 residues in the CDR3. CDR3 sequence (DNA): TGTGCCAGCAGCGGCCTCAGGGGGCTTGTGAACACTGAAGCTTTCTTT. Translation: CASSGLRGLVNTEAFF.

CDR3 region: CASSYSREGRAEQYF. DNA of the CDR3: TGTGCCAGCAGTTACTCGCGGGAGGGCCGAGCCGAGCAGTACTTC. The gene calls are TRBV6-5 and TRBJ2-7; 9 bases map to TRBD2. J was trimmed by 6 bases and V by 0 bases; bases with no gene match: 6. In germline, CDR1 is MNHEY, CDR2 SVGAGI. The CDR3 totals 15 residues.

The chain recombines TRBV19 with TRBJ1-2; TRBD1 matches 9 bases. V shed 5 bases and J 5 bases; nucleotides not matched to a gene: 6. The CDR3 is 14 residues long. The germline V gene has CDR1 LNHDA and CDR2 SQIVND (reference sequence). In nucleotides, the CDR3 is TGTGCCAGTAGTTCCTCCGGGACAGGGTATGGCTACACCTTC. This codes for CASSSSGTGYGYTF.

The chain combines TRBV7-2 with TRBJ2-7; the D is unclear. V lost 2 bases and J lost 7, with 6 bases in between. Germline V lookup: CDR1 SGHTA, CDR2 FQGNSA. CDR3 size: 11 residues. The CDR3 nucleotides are TGTGCCAGCAGCTTATACACAGAGCAGTACTTC. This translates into CASSLYTEQYF.

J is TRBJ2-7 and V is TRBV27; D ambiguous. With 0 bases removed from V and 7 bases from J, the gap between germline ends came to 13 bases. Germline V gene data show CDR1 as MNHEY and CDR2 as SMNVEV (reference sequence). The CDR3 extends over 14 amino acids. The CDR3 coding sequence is TGTGCCAGCAGTTTATCGATAAGAGAGGAGGAGCAGTACTTC. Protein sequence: CASSLSIREEEQYF.

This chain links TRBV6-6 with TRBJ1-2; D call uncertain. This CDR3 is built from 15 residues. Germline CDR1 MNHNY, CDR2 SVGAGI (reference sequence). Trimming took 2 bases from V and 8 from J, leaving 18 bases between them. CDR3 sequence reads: CASSYAGLTPGGYTF. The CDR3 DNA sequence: TGTGCCAGCAGTTACGCGGGCCTTACCCCGGGGGGCTACACCTTC.

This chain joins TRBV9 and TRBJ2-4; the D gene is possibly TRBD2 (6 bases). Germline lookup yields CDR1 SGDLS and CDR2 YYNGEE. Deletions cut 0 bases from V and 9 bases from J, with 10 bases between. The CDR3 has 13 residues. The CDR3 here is CASSVVVEGIQYF. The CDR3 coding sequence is TGTGCCAGCAGCGTAGTAGTGGAGGGCATTCAGTACTTC.

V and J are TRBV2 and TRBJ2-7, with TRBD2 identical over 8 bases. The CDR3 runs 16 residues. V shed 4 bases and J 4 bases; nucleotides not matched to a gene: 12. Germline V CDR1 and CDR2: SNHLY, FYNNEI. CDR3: CASSVLAGTSKYEQYF. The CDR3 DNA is TGTGCCAGCAGTGTGTTAGCGGGGACTAGTAAGTACGAGCAGTACTTC.

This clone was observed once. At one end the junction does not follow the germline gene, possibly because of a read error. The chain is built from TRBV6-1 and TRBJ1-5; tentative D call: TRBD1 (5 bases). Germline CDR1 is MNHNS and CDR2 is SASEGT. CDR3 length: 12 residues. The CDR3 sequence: CASRQGKQPQHF. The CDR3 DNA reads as TGTGCCAGCCGGCAGGGCAAACAGCCCCAGCATTTT.

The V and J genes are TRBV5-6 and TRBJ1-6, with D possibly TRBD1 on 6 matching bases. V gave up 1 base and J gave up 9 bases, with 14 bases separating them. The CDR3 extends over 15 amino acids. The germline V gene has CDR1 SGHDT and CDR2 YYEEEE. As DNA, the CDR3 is TGTGCCAGCAGCTTGAATAACAGGGAGATTTCACCCCTCCACTTT. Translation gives CASSLNNREISPLHF. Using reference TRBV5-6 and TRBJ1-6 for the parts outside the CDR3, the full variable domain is DAGVTQSPTHLIKTRGQQVTLRCSPKSGHDTVSWYQQALGQGPQFIFQYYEEEERQRGNFPDRFSGHQFPNYSSELNVNALLLGDSALYLCASSLNNREISPLHFGNGTRLTVT.

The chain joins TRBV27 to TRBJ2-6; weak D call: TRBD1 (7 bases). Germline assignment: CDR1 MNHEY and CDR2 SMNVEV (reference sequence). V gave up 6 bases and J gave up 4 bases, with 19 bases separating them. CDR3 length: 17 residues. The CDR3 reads CASRRRQGLTGANVLTF. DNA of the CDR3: TGTGCCAGCAGACGAAGACAGGGACTGACCGGGGCCAACGTCCTGACTTTC.